Presented here are 3 T cell receptor beta chains from one specimen sequenced in a study of T cell responses to AZD1222 COVID-19 vaccine. Sequenced by immunoSEQ multiplex PCR; TCRdb stores in-frame clones only, minus some. Seen here are more than 150,000 clones, roughly 91% observed once, and the top ten hold about 2.1%. The material was peripheral blood, obtained 28 days after the second AZD1222 dose. The receptors originated from an adult who received the AZD1222 COVID-19 vaccine.

V gene TRBV10-3 combines with J gene TRBJ2-5; TRBD1 agrees at 8 bases. J lost 2 bases, V lost 10 bases, and 3 bases had no gene match. This CDR3 contains 12 residues. Germline CDR1 and CDR2: ENHRY and SYGVKD. CDR3: CATGQGQETQYF. DNA for the CDR3: TGTGCCACCGGACAGGGTCAAGAGACCCAGTACTTC.

This chain links TRBV5-1 with TRBJ2-1; 9 positions agree with TRBD2. Germline V gene lookup returns CDR1 SGHRS and CDR2 YFSETQ. CDR3 size: 17 residues. V dropped 4 bases and J dropped 2; count of bases not matched to a gene: 10. CDR3 sequence: CASSPPLAGGTYNEQFF. DNA for the CDR3: TGCGCCAGCAGCCCCCCACTTGCGGGGGGGACCTACAATGAGCAGTTCTTC. Based on the CDR3 plus reference TRBV5-1 and TRBJ2-1, the full variable domain is KAGVTQTPRYLIKTRGQQVTLSCSPISGHRSVSWYQQTPGQGLQFLFEYFSETQRNKGNFPGRFSGRQFSNSRSEMNVSTLELGDSALYLCASSPPLAGGTYNEQFFGPGTRLTVL.

The J gene is TRBJ1-1, the V gene TRBV6-5, with a tentative D call TRBD1 (5 bases). The CDR3 length is 13 residues. Germline V gene sequence: CDR1 MNHEY, CDR2 SVGAGI. Trimming shortened V by 6 bases and J by 3 bases, and 11 bases separated the two germline ends. This CDR3 reads CASSLGQDTEAFF. In nucleotides, the CDR3 is TGTGCCAGCAGCCTCGGACAAGACACTGAAGCTTTCTTT.